This TCR beta chain was recorded in a study of CD8 T cells in ankylosing spondylitis. Germline CDR1 SGDLS, CDR2 YYNGEE. Trimming at V came to 0 bases and at J to 5 bases, leaving 7 bases not matched to a gene. There are 16 residues in the CDR3. At least ten counts were recorded for this clonotype. The antigen is undetermined. MiXCR was run by TCRdb on the 5' RACE reads, yielding one entry per CDR3 protein. The repertoire holds around 7,500 distinct CDR3 sequences, with more than 8% as singletons. Overall study results and limits: Several of the motif variants were reported before in synovial fluid and blood from reactive arthritis. CD8+ cells made up the disease-linked clones, which were relatively rare in peripheral blood. Reports say disease-linked clones showed up significantly more in matched ankylosing spondylitis synovial fluid. Within ankylosing spondylitis blood, a TCR beta motif made up of fewer than ten highly homologous variants appeared to be characteristic.

The gene calls are TRBV9 and TRBJ2-5, with 10 positions matching TRBD1. The sequenced sample consisted of blood, either unsorted or a sorted T cell fraction (not recorded which). This receptor was taken from a male donor with ankylosing spondylitis or in good health (not recorded which). CDR3 nucleotide sequence: TGTGCCAGCAGCGTAGGGGGACAGGGGATCCAGGAGACCCAGTACTTC. Protein: CASSVGGQGIQETQYF.